Each of the 32 T cell receptor beta chains below was sequenced from the same sample in a study of blood T cells in healthy people across ages. A J-beta primer mix and a sample-barcoded 5' primer were used in a second PCR of roughly 6 to 11 cycles. TCRdb re-analysed the 5' RACE reads in MiXCR, keeping a single row per CDR3 protein. This table holds about 830,000 distinct CDR3 sequences, roughly 60% found once. The sequencing sample was made of blood. Receptors originate from a man aged 25-45 years in good health.

The chain uses TRBV6-1 and TRBJ2-4; the D is unclear. The germline V gene has CDR1 MNHNS and CDR2 SASEGT. The CDR3 has 14 amino acids. The germline V and J ends were trimmed by 7 bases and 5 bases, with 15 bases remaining between them. CDR3 bases: TGTGCCAGCAAGACCGGCCCCTCTCAAAACATTCAGTACTTC. It yields the protein CASKTGPSQNIQYF.

V and J are TRBV9 and TRBJ2-5; the D gene is possibly TRBD1 (6 bases). The CDR3 covers 15 residues. The germline V gene encodes CDR1 SGDLS and CDR2 YYNGEE. The V gene lost 4 bases and the J gene lost 1 base, with 14 bases spanning the gap. CDR3 DNA: TGTGCCAGCAGCACCCGGACAGACTTCCAAGAGACCCAGTACTTC. Translated: CASSTRTDFQETQYF.

V is TRBV4-2 and J is TRBJ1-2, with unresolved D. The CDR3 is made up of 15 amino acids. Germline lookup yields CDR1 LGHNA and CDR2 YNFKEQ. The germline V and J ends were trimmed by 0 bases and 6 bases, with 14 bases remaining between them. The DNA for the CDR3 is TGTGCCAGCAGCCAAGATCGCTGGCAGTTCAATGGCTACACCTTC. Protein: CASSQDRWQFNGYTF.

The rearrangement joins TRBV14 to TRBJ2-5; tentative D call: TRBD2 (5 bases). Germline lookup yields CDR1 SGHDN and CDR2 FVKESK. V dropped 1 base and J dropped 11 bases, with 11 bases sitting between them. The CDR3 covers 12 residues. Written as DNA, the CDR3 is TGTGCCAGCAGCCAAGTGGTTTGGGAGCAGTACTTC. Its protein product is CASSQVVWEQYF.

This chain connects TRBV20-1 to TRBJ2-1; 11 nucleotides match TRBD2. The V and J ends lost 6 bases and 3 bases, in that order; junction bases with no gene match: 7. The germline CDR1 and CDR2 sequences are DFQATT and SNEGSKA (reference sequence). The CDR3 contains 15 residues. In DNA form, the CDR3 reads TGCAGTGCCAAAAAACTAGCGGGGGTCTACAATGAGCAGTTCTTC. It specifies CSAKKLAGVYNEQFF.

V gene TRBV6-5 combines with J gene TRBJ2-7; D may be TRBD2 (5 bases). CDR1 is MNHEY, CDR2 SVGAGI, per germline. V gave up 5 bases and J gave up 6 bases, with 20 bases separating them. There are 15 residues in the CDR3. The CDR3 nucleotides are TGTGCCAGCAGTGCCGGGGTCTTAGGGTCTAGCGAGCAGTACTTC. Amino acid sequence: CASSAGVLGSSEQYF.

The rearrangement links TRBV20-1 to TRBJ2-1, with 8 positions matching TRBD1. Per germline, CDR1 DFQATT and CDR2 SNEGSKA (reference sequence). Germline trimming cut 6 bases from V and 8 bases from J; bases unmatched to any gene: 15. This CDR3 is 15 amino acids long. The CDR3 nucleotides are TGCAGTGCCCTAACCCCACAGGGGGGAGTGTATGAGCAGTTCTTC. It yields the protein CSALTPQGGVYEQFF.

This clonotype was picked up a small number of times. CDR3 protein: CSVEGNRGNYGYTF. The CDR3, as DNA: TGCAGCGTTGAAGGGAACAGGGGTAACTATGGCTACACCTTC. The chain employs TRBV29-1 and TRBJ1-2; 7 bases are a match to TRBD1. This CDR3 comprises 14 residues. V shed 1 base, J shed 1 base, and the junction held 3 bases outside the gene matches. CDR1 and CDR2 (germline): SQVTM, ANQGSEA. Complete variable domain (other parts from reference TRBV29-1 and TRBJ1-2): SAVISQKPSRDICQRGTSLTIQCQVDSQVTMMFWYRQQPGQSLTLIATANQGSEATYESGFVIDKFPISRPNLTFSTLTVSNMSPEDSSIYLCSVEGNRGNYGYTFGSGTRLTVV.

V gene TRBV21-1 combines with J gene TRBJ2-1. TRBV21-1 corresponds to a pseudogene. This CDR3 is built from 13 residues. CDR3 in amino acids: CANRILGWVRQFF. The CDR3 DNA follows: TGTGCCAACAGAATCCTAGGGTGGGTGCGGCAGTTCTTC.

This clonotype has a handful of counts. The V and J genes are TRBV20-1 and TRBJ2-7; maybe TRBD1 (6 bases). Germline V gene data show CDR1 as DFQATT and CDR2 as SNEGSKA (reference sequence). V was shortened by 6 bases and J by 1 base, with 13 bases between the two germline ends. This CDR3 is 13 amino acids long. As DNA, the CDR3 is TGCAGTGCAAATTCCGGGACATCCTACGAGCAGTACTTC. Translating gives CSANSGTSYEQYF.

The chain uses TRBV6-1 and TRBJ1-2; weak D call: TRBD1 (5 bases). The V end was cut by 0 bases, the J end by 4 bases, with 9 bases between. The CDR3 covers 14 residues. The germline CDR1 and CDR2 sequences are MNHNS and SASEGT. The CDR3 loop is CASSEAQGRYGYTF. In nucleotides, the CDR3 is TGTGCCAGCAGTGAAGCCCAGGGCCGCTATGGCTACACCTTC.

The V call is TRBV5-1, the J call TRBJ2-4, with D possibly being TRBD1 or TRBD2 (5 bases each). Matching the DNA end better, TRBJ2-5 makes the J call doubtful. CDR1 is SGHRS and CDR2 is YFSETQ in the germline V gene. The CDR3 is made up of 15 amino acids. CDR3 in amino acids: CASSWAGRDLETQYF. The CDR3 DNA reads TGCGCCAGCAGCTGGGCCGGCAGGGACCTTGAGACCCAGTACTTC.

The rearrangement uses TRBV19 and TRBJ1-5; D uncertain. The V and J ends lost 3 bases and 6 bases respectively, with 12 bases between them. Per germline, CDR1 LNHDA and CDR2 SQIVND (reference sequence). The CDR3 is 14 amino acids. The CDR3 here is CASSMGQARQPQHF. The CDR3 DNA sequence: TGTGCCAGTAGTATGGGCCAGGCTCGTCAGCCCCAGCATTTT.

The chain joins TRBV7-3 to TRBJ2-3, with 9 bases identical to TRBD2. Germline CDR1 and CDR2: SGHTA and FQGTGA. The CDR3 length is 16 residues. With V trimmed by 1 base and J by 5 bases, 7 bases remained unmatched. The CDR3: CASSLSGRGGGDTQYF. CDR3 sequence (DNA): TGTGCCAGCAGCTTAAGCGGGCGGGGGGGCGGAGATACGCAGTATTTT. The full variable domain, with the rest looked up from reference TRBV7-3 and TRBJ2-3, is GAGVSQTPSNKVTEKGKYVELRCDPISGHTALYWYRQSLGQGPEFLIYFQGTGAADDSGLPNDRFFAVRPEGSVSTLKIQRTERGDSAVYLCASSLSGRGGGDTQYFGPGTRLTVL.

The chain joins TRBV7-2 to TRBJ1-2; TRBD1 aligns across 9 bases. Germline V gives CDR1 SGHTA, CDR2 FQGNSA. This CDR3 is 15 amino acids long. Trimming took 5 bases from V and 5 from J; bases not matched to a gene: 9. In DNA form, the CDR3 reads TGTGCCAGCAGCCGAACACAGGGGGCGCGGTATGGCTACACCTTC. Translated: CASSRTQGARYGYTF.

The chain combines TRBV29-1 with TRBJ2-5; D may match TRBD1 or TRBD2 (5 bases each). This CDR3 has 16 amino acids. Germline V gene data show CDR1 as SQVTM and CDR2 as ANQGSEA. The V gene lost 4 bases and the J gene lost 0 bases, with 18 bases spanning the gap. CDR3 in amino acids: CSVVGTPAVYQETQYF. The DNA for the CDR3 is TGCAGCGTTGTTGGGACCCCGGCGGTGTACCAAGAGACCCAGTACTTC. Looking up the rest from reference TRBV29-1 and TRBJ2-5 gives the full variable domain: SAVISQKPSRDICQRGTSLTIQCQVDSQVTMMFWYRQQPGQSLTLIATANQGSEATYESGFVIDKFPISRPNLTFSTLTVSNMSPEDSSIYLCSVVGTPAVYQETQYFGPGTRLLVL.

This clonotype has a handful of counts. The J gene is TRBJ2-3, the V gene TRBV10-3, with 7 positions matching TRBD2. The CDR3 extends over 16 amino acids. Trimming removed 5 bases from V and 4 bases from J; junction bases left unmatched: 12. CDR1 and CDR2 from the germline V gene are ENHRY and SYGVKD. The CDR3 is CAISPGERGGADTQYF. CDR3 nucleotides: TGTGCCATCAGTCCGGGGGAGCGGGGTGGCGCAGATACGCAGTATTTT.

The rearrangement joins TRBV4-3 to TRBJ1-1, with D unclear. The CDR3 length is 14 residues. Germline-derived CDR1 and CDR2 are LGHNA and YSLEER. Trimming pared 1 base from V and 3 bases from J, leaving 9 bases between. CDR3 sequence: CASSQGQEDTEAFF. CDR3 coding DNA: TGCGCCAGCAGCCAAGGTCAGGAGGACACTGAAGCTTTCTTT.

At least ten counts were recorded for this clonotype. DNA of the CDR3: TGTGCCAGCAGCTTAGAGGGACAGGGGGCAAGTTTAGGTAGAAGAGATACGCAGTATTTT. The encoded protein is CASSLEGQGASLGRRDTQYF. The V and J genes are TRBV5-6 and TRBJ2-3; the match to TRBD1 covers 12 bases. J gave up 5 bases and V 2 bases, and 18 bases lay outside the gene matches. The V gene's germline CDR1 is SGHDT and CDR2 YYEEEE. CDR3 length: 20 residues.

In its sample, this clonotype was seen many times. The DNA of the CDR3 is TGTGCCAGCAGCCCTATCACTAGCGGGGCGGAGACCCAGTACTTC. Translated, it gives CASSPITSGAETQYF. V usage is TRBV7-2 and J usage is TRBJ2-5; 10 bases match TRBD2. V was pared by 5 bases and J by 5 bases, with 8 bases of the junction left unmatched. The CDR3 covers 15 residues. Germline V lookup: CDR1 SGHTA, CDR2 FQGNSA.

CDR3 sequence reads: CASGEGLADYEQYF. CDR3 in DNA: TGTGCCAGCGGAGAAGGACTAGCGGATTACGAGCAGTACTTC. The gene calls are TRBV2 and TRBJ2-7; the match to TRBD2 covers 10 bases. Germline assignment: CDR1 SNHLY and CDR2 FYNNEI. Trimming removed 8 bases from V and 4 bases from J; junction bases left unmatched: 8. This CDR3 region has 14 residues. Complete variable domain (other parts from reference TRBV2 and TRBJ2-7): EPEVTQTPSHQVTQMGQEVILRCVPISNHLYFYWYRQILGQKVEFLVSFYNNEISEKSEIFDDQFSVERPDGSNFTLKIRSTKLEDSAMYFCASGEGLADYEQYFGPGTRLTVT.

The chain is built from TRBV11-2 and TRBJ2-3, with unresolved D. The length of the CDR3 is 13 residues. V was clipped by 5 bases and J by 2 bases, with 8 bases between them. Germline CDR1 and CDR2: SGHAT and FQNNGV. The CDR3 spells CASSVGFTDTQYF. CDR3 nucleotide sequence: TGTGCCAGCAGCGTAGGTTTCACAGATACGCAGTATTTT.

The chain uses TRBV3-1 and TRBJ1-5, with 7 bases lining up with TRBD1. This CDR3 is 15 amino acids long. Germline V gives CDR1 LGHDT, CDR2 YNNKEL (reference sequence). The V segment lost 2 bases and the J segment 6 bases; nucleotides outside the gene matches: 7. DNA for the CDR3: TGTGCCAGCAGCCAACAGGGGGACGGCCGTCAGCCCCAGCATTTT. Translated, it gives CASSQQGDGRQPQHF.

This clonotype was counted between two and nine times. This chain connects TRBV29-1 to TRBJ2-7, with 7 bases lining up with TRBD1. Looked up from germline, CDR1 is SQVTM and CDR2 is ANQGSEA. The trim removed 8 bases at V and 0 bases at J, leaving 13 bases unmatched. This CDR3 comprises 15 residues. The CDR3 region has the DNA TGCAGCTACAAAACTCCGGGACAGAGCTCCTACGAGCAGTACTTC. Translation: CSYKTPGQSSYEQYF.

This sequence joins TRBV20-1 and TRBJ2-7; TRBD1 or TRBD2 may be the D gene (5 bases each). Germline V gene sequence: CDR1 DFQATT, CDR2 SNEGSKA (reference sequence). V lost 6 bases, J lost 2 bases, and 11 bases lay in between. The CDR3 is made up of 12 amino acids. The DNA of the CDR3 is TGCAGTGCGACCCCGGGACCCTACGAGCAGTACTTC. Encoded protein: CSATPGPYEQYF.

This clonotype has more than one count but fewer than ten. The rearrangement uses TRBV12-3 or TRBV12-4 and TRBJ2-1; D uncertain. The V end lost 6 bases, the J end lost 0 bases, and 12 bases lay between the germline ends. This CDR3 is 15 amino acids long. CDR3 DNA: TGTGCCAGCAGCCCTGGACGGAACTCCTACAATGAGCAGTTCTTC. It yields the protein CASSPGRNSYNEQFF.

The rearrangement joins TRBV27 to TRBJ2-3; a possible D gene is TRBD1 (6 bases). The CDR3 runs to 13 residues. Germline assignment: CDR1 MNHEY and CDR2 SMNVEV (reference sequence). Trimming took 7 bases from V and 6 from J, leaving 14 bases between them. The CDR3, as DNA: TGTGCCAGCACTAGGGACACCTCGGATACGCAGTATTTT. Translated: CASTRDTSDTQYF.

The chain recombines TRBV7-9 with TRBJ2-7; maybe TRBD2 (6 bases). This CDR3 comprises 14 residues. CDR1 and CDR2 (germline): SEHNR, FQNEAQ (reference sequence). Trimming left V 5 bases short and J 9 bases short, with 20 bases between. The CDR3 DNA reads TGTGCCAGCAGCCCACCTAGCGTGGGGCCTGGGCAGTACTTC. Translated, it gives CASSPPSVGPGQYF. The whole variable domain, remainder taken from reference TRBV7-9 and TRBJ2-7, is DTGVSQNPRHKITKRGQNVTFRCDPISEHNRLYWYRQTLGQGPEFLTYFQNEAQLEKSRLLSDRFSAERPKGSFSTLEIQRTEQGDSAMYLCASSPPSVGPGQYFGPGTRLTVT.

The chain is built from TRBV20-1 and TRBJ1-2; D is ambiguous. The CDR3 runs 12 residues. Germline V CDR1 and CDR2: DFQATT, SNEGSKA (reference sequence). The germline V and J ends were trimmed by 3 bases and 5 bases, with 10 bases remaining between them. The DNA of the CDR3 is TGCAGTGCTAGGGGCGTCGGGTATGGCTACACCTTC. Encoded protein: CSARGVGYGYTF.

Details on this clonotype: The CDR3 ends on some other residue instead of the conserved phenylalanine or tryptophan, so this is likely a read error. The J gene is TRBJ2-1, the V gene TRBV20-1; D perhaps matches TRBD1 (6 bases). V was clipped by 6 bases and J by 0 bases, with 15 bases between them. In germline, CDR1 is DFQATT, CDR2 SNEGSKA (reference sequence). The CDR3 is made up of 15 amino acids. CDR3 residues: CSARKTGRSYNEQFL. Here the CDR3 DNA reads TGCAGTGCAAGAAAGACAGGCCGCTCCTACAATGAGCAGTTCCTC.

The chain recombines TRBV7-9 with TRBJ2-3; D possibly corresponds to TRBD2 (6 bases). Germline values: CDR1 SEHNR, CDR2 FQNEAQ (reference sequence). This CDR3 has 15 amino acids. The V and J ends lost 6 bases and 1 base respectively, with 14 bases between them. CDR3 residues: CASSYGGDRTDTQYF. CDR3 bases: TGTGCCAGCAGTTACGGGGGAGACCGCACAGATACGCAGTATTTT.

This clonotype occurred a few times. The rearrangement uses TRBV12-3 or TRBV12-4 and TRBJ1-5; the D is unclear. V was trimmed by 5 bases and J by 5 bases, leaving 22 bases between them. The CDR3 length is 17 residues. CDR3 DNA: TGTGCCAGCAGTCTACGACTTGAGGGAGGAGGCGATCAGCCCCAGCATTTT. Amino acid sequence: CASSLRLEGGGDQPQHF.